This T cell receptor (beta chain) was documented in a study of cytomegalovirus exposure and HLA in healthy donors. 13 Jbeta primers and 60 Vbeta primers were used for the PCR. Assay: immunoSEQ multiplex PCR; the TCRdb copy retains only in-frame clones and omits some. This sample carries about 150,000 clones, about 76% of them seen once, and the ten largest clones take approximately 8%. J gave up 4 bases and V 3 bases, and 5 bases lay outside the gene matches. The CDR3 covers 16 residues. Germline CDR1 reads MGHRA; CDR2 reads YSYEKL. The TCR sequence derives from a man in his thirties or forties in good health and CMV-seropositive. V gene TRBV4-1 combines with J gene TRBJ2-1; 11 positions match TRBD2. The sample comprised PBMCs. CDR3 nucleotide sequence: TGCGCCAGCAGCCAGAGGGGACTAGCGGCTTACAATGAGCAGTTCTTC. It encodes CASSQRGLAAYNEQFF.